This T cell receptor (beta chain) emerged from a study of blood T cell repertoires in COVID-19. This CDR3 is built from 13 residues. Germline assignment: CDR1 LGHNT and CDR2 FRNRAP. The ends were cut back, 3 bases at V and 7 bases at J, with 10 bases in the middle. Data came from immunoSEQ multiplex PCR; TCRdb stores just in-frame clones and leaves some out. The sample lists some 46,000 clones; over 80% were seen once. Sequencing was performed on peripheral blood. The rearrangement links TRBV12-5 to TRBJ2-1; no clear D. The sequence was collected from a human donor in a cohort sampled during active COVID-19. CDR3: CASGFSGRNEQFF. In nucleotides, the CDR3 is TGTGCTAGTGGTTTTTCCGGTCGGAATGAGCAGTTCTTC.